This T cell receptor beta chain was recorded in a study of PD-1 blockade in classical Hodgkin lymphoma. Per the germline V gene, CDR1 is SEHNR and CDR2 is FQNEAQ (reference sequence). The CDR3 runs 14 residues. V was cut by 2 bases and J by 5 bases, with 13 bases left in between. Concerning this clone itself: Its antigen is not known.

Study outcomes and limitations: Newly diagnosed patients had baseline TCR diversity that was reportedly lower than that of healthy donors. By C4D1, diversity of CD4+ TCRs had risen significantly, whereas that of CD8+ TCRs had not. Repertoire differences lack defined causes, possibly disease activity or prior therapy.

The time point denotes: cycle 4 day 1 (C4D1), after less than 7 weeks of nivolumab. Following autologous stem cell transplantation, relapse occurred in every patient, and exposure to brentuximab vedotin varied. Purification of CD4+ T cells from thawed PBMCs was performed via magnetic negative selection. Here immunoSEQ multiplex PCR was the method, and the copy in TCRdb shows in-frame clones only, minus some. Here the sample spans around 26,000 clones, around 80% being singletons. Sample: CD4+ T cells from blood, taken before the fourth cycle of nivolumab. This clonotype was sampled from a human donor with classical Hodgkin lymphoma. This chain uses TRBV7-9 with TRBJ2-7, with a tentative D call TRBD2 (6 bases). CDR3 sequence reads: CASSLSGTQDEQYF. CDR3 nucleotides: TGTGCCAGCAGCTTATCCGGGACTCAGGACGAGCAGTACTTC.